This T cell receptor beta chain was captured by sequencing in a study of PD-1 blockade in mismatch repair-deficient tumors. General study points: Rapid post-treatment expansion, then contraction, generally preceding radiologic response, marked tumor-resident clones.

Produced via immunoSEQ multiplex PCR; TCRdb's table is partial and in-frame only. The sample holds some 84,000 clones, around 85% seen once. Points on this clone: Its antigen is unknown. Other DNA variants within this sample encode the same CDR3.

There are 14 residues in the CDR3. The V and J ends lost 0 bases and 2 bases respectively, with 7 bases between them. Per the germline V gene, CDR1 is MNHNY and CDR2 is SVGAGI (reference sequence). This sequence was found in an adult with mismatch repair-deficient cancer. V and J are TRBV6-6 and TRBJ1-1; D remains unclear. The sequencing used peripheral blood, collected 12 weeks after starting pembrolizumab. As DNA, the CDR3 is TGTGCCAGCAGTTACTCGGGCGGAAACACTGAAGCTTTCTTT. Translated, it gives CASSYSGGNTEAFF.